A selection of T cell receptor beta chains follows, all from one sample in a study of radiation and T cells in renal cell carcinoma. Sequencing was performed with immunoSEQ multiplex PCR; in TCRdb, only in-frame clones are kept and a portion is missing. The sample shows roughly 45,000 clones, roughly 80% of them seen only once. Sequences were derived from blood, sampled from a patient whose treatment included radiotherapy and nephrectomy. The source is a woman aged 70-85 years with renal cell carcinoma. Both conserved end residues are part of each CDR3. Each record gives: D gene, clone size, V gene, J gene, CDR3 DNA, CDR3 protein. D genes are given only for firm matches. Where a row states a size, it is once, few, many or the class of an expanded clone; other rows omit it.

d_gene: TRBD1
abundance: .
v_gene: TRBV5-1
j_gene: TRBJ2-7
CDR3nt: TGCGCCAGCAGCTTGGGGGACAGGGGCTACGAGCAGTACTTC
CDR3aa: CASSLGDRGYEQYF

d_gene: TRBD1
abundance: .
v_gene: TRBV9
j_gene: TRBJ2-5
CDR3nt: TGTGCCAGCAGCGTTCTTGAGGGGGCGGCAGAGACCCAGTACTTC
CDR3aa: CASSVLEGAAETQYF

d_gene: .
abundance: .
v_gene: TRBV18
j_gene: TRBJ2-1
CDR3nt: TGTGCCAGCTCACCCGTCGGGACTGGAGACAATGAGCAGTTCTTC
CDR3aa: CASSPVGTGDNEQFF

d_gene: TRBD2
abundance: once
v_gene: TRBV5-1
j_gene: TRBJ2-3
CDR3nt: TGCGCCAGCAGTTCCCTAGCGGGGCGCACAGATACGCAGTATTTT
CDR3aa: CASSSLAGRTDTQYF

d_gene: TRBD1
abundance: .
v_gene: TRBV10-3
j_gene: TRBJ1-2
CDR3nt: TGTGCCATCAGTACCGGGACAGGGATCTATGGCTACACCTTC
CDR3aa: CAISTGTGIYGYTF

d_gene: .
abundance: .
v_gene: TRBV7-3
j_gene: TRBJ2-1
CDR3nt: TGTGCCAGCAGCTTATACGGAACAGGCTACAATGAGCAGTTCTTC
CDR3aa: CASSLYGTGYNEQFF

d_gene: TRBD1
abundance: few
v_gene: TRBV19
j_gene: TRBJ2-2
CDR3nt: TGTGCCAGTAGTACGCTACTTAAACCCGGGACAGGGGGAAGAAACACCGGGGAGCTGTTTTTT
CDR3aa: CASSTLLKPGTGGRNTGELFF

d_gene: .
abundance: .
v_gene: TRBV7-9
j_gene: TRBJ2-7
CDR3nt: TGTGCCAGCAGCTTGGCCCAGGGTACCTACGAGCAGTACTTC
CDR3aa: CASSLAQGTYEQYF

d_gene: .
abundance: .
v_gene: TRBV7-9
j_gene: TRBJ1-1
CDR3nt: TGTGCCAGCAGCGCGGTACTAGGCAACACTGAAGCTTTCTTT
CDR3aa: CASSAVLGNTEAFF

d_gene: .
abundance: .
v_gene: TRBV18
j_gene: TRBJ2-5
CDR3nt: TGTGCCAGCTCACCATCTCAGCAGCAAGAGACCCAGTACTTC
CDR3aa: CASSPSQQQETQYF

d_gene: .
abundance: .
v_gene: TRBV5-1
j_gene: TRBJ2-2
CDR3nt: TGCGCCCACAGGGACACTTCTACCGGGGAGCTGTTTTTT
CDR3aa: CAHRDTSTGELFF

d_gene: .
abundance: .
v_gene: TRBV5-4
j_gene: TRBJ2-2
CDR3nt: TGTGCCAGCAGCTTGGCAGGGGCGGCGAACACCGGGGAGCTGTTTTTT
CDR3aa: CASSLAGAANTGELFF

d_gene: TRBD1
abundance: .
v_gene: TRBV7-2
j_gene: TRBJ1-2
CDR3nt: TGTGCCAGCAGCCCCCAGGGACAGGGATCTAACTATGGCTACACCTTC
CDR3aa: CASSPQGQGSNYGYTF

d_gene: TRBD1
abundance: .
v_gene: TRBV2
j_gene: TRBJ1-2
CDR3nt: TGTGCCAGCAGGGGACAGATTAACTATGGCTACACCTTC
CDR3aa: CASRGQINYGYTF

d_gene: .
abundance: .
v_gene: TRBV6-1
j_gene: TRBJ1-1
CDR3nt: TGTGCCAGCACCTTGGGCCAGAACACTGAAGCTTTCTTT
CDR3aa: CASTLGQNTEAFF

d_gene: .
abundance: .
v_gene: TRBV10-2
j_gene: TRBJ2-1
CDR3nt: TGCGCCAGCAGTGAGTCAGGGGCCCCCCTCTTC
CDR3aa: CASSESGAPLF

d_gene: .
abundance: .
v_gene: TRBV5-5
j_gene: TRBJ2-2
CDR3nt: TGTGCCAGCAGCCCCTGGGGCGGGGAGCTGTTTTTT
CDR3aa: CASSPWGGELFF

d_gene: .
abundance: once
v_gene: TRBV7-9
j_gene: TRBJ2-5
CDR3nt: TGTGCCAGCAGCTTCTCGCAGGGCCAAGAGACCCAGTACTTC
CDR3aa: CASSFSQGQETQYF

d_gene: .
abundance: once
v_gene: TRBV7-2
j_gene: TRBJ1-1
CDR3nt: TGTGCCAGCAGCCAGAGGGCTGAGAACACTGAAGCTTTCTTT
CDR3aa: CASSQRAENTEAFF

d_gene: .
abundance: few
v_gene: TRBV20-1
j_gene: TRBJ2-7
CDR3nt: TGCAGTGCTGGGAGCTACTACGAGCAGTACTTC
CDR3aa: CSAGSYYEQYF

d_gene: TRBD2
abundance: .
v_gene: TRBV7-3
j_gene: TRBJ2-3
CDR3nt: TGTGCCAGCAGCTTAAATGGGGCGGGAGCAGATACGCAGTATTTT
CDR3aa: CASSLNGAGADTQYF

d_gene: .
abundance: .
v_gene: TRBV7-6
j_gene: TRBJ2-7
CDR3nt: TGTGCCAGCAGCCCGGTAATGGCCTTCTCCTACGAGCAGTACTTC
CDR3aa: CASSPVMAFSYEQYF

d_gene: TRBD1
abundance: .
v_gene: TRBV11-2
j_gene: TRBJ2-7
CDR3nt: TGTGCCAGCAGCGCCCGAGCCGGGACAGGGATAGACGAGCAGTACTTC
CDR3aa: CASSARAGTGIDEQYF

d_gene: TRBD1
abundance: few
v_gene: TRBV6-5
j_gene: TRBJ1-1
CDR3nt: TGTGCCAGCACTGCGCCCGGACAGGTCCAAGCTTTCTTT
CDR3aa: CASTAPGQVQAFF

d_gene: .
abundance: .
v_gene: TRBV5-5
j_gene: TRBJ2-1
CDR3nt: TGTGCCTGTGCGCAGATCAGCTCCTACAATGAGCAGTTCTTC
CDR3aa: CACAQISSYNEQFF

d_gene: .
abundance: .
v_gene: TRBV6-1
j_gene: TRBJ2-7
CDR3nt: TGTGCCAGCAGAGCAAAAACAGGGATCTCCTACGAGCAGTACTTC
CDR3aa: CASRAKTGISYEQYF

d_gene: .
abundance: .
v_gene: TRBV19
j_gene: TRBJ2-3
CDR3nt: TGTGCCAGTAGTCCCTCGTTGGACCCCACAGATACGCAGTATTTT
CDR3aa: CASSPSLDPTDTQYF

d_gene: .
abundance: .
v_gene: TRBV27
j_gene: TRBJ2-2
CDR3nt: TGTGCCAGCAGGGCCACCGGGGAGCTGTTTTTT
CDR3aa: CASRATGELFF

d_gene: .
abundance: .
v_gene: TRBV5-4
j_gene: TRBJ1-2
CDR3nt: TGTGCCAGCAGCGTTGGGGGGAACTATGGCTACACCTTC
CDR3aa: CASSVGGNYGYTF

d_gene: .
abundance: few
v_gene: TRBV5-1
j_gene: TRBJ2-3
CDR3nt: TGCGCCAGCAGCGGGACCCGACAGGGCACAGATACGCAGTATTTT
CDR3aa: CASSGTRQGTDTQYF

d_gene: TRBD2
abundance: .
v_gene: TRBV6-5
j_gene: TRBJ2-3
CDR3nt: TGTGCCAGCAGGGTCATAGCGGGACCCTCAGATACGCAGTATTTT
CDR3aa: CASRVIAGPSDTQYF

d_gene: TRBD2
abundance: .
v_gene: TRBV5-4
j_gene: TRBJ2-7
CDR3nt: TGTGCCAGCAGCTCTTCTAGCGGGTCCTACGAGCAGTACTTC
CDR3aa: CASSSSSGSYEQYF

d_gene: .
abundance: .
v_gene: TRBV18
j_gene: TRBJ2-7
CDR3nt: TGTGCCAGCTCAGAAAATGGGGGGTACGAGCAGTACTTC
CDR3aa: CASSENGGYEQYF

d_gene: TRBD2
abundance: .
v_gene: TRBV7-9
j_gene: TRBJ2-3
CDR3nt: TGTGCCAGCCTTCTAGCGGGGGGCACAGATACGCAGTATTTT
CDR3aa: CASLLAGGTDTQYF

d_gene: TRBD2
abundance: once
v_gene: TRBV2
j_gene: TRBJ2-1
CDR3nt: TGTGCCAGCACTCGACTAGCGGGGGTTAACAATGAGCAGTTCTTC
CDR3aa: CASTRLAGVNNEQFF

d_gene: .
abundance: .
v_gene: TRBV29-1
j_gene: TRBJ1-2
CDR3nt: TGCAGCGCACCCCGGGACCTAGGCGGAGGCTACACCTTC
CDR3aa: CSAPRDLGGGYTF

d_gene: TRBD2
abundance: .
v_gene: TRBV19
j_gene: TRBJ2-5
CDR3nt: TGTGCCAGTAGTATGTATGGGGGGCCTAGCGGGGAGACCCAGTACTTC
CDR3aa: CASSMYGGPSGETQYF

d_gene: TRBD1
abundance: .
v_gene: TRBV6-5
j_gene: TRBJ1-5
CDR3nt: TGTGCCAGCAGGCATAGACAGGGGGTCAATCAGCCCCAGCATTTT
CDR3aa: CASRHRQGVNQPQHF

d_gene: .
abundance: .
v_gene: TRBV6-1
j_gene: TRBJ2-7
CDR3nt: TGTGCCAGCAGCTCAGGACTGGATCTCTCCTACGAGCAGTACTTC
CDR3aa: CASSSGLDLSYEQYF

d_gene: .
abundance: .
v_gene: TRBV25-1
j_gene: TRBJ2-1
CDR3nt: TGTGCCAGCAGCCAGCGTGGGGTTACCTACAATGAGCAGTTCTTC
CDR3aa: CASSQRGVTYNEQFF

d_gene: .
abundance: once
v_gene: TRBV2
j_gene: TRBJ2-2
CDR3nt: TGTGCCAGCCATATGTTTAGCGGTAACACCGGGGAGCTGTTTTTT
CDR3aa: CASHMFSGNTGELFF

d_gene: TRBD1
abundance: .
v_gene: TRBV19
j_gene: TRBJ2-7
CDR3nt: TGTGCCAGTAGCCTGACAGGGGCCCCCTACGAGCAGTACTTC
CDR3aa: CASSLTGAPYEQYF

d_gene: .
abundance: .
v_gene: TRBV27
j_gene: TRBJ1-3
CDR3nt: TGTGCCAGCAGGACCCTCAGCTCTGGAAACACCATATATTTT
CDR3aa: CASRTLSSGNTIYF

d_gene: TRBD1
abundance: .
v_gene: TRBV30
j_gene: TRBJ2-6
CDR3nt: TGTGCCTGGACCGGGACAGGGGGTTCTGGGGCCAACGTCCTGACTTTC
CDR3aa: CAWTGTGGSGANVLTF

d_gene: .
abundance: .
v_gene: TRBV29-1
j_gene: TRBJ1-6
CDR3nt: TGCAGCGTTGAGGGGGGTCGACTGGTACCCCTCCACTTT
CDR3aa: CSVEGGRLVPLHF

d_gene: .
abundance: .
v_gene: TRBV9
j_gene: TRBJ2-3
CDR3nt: TGTGCCAGCAGCGGCCATCATAGGGCCGGGGATACGCAGTATTTT
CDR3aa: CASSGHHRAGDTQYF

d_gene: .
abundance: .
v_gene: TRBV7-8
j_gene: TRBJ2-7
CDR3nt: TGTGCCAGCAGCCCCACAGGGATCGAGCAGTACTTC
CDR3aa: CASSPTGIEQYF

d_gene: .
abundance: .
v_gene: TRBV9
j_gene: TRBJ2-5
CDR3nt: TGTGCCAGCAGCCCAGACAGCCAAGAGACCCAGTACTTC
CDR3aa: CASSPDSQETQYF

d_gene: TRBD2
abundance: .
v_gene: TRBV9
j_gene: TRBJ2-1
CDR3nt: TGTGCCAGCAGCGTAGCAGCGGGGGGGCGAAGCTCCTACAATGAGCAGTTCTTC
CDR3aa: CASSVAAGGRSSYNEQFF

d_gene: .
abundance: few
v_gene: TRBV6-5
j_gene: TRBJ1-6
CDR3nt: TGTGCCAGCAGTTACAGGACGGAGAATTCACCCCTCCACTTT
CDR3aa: CASSYRTENSPLHF